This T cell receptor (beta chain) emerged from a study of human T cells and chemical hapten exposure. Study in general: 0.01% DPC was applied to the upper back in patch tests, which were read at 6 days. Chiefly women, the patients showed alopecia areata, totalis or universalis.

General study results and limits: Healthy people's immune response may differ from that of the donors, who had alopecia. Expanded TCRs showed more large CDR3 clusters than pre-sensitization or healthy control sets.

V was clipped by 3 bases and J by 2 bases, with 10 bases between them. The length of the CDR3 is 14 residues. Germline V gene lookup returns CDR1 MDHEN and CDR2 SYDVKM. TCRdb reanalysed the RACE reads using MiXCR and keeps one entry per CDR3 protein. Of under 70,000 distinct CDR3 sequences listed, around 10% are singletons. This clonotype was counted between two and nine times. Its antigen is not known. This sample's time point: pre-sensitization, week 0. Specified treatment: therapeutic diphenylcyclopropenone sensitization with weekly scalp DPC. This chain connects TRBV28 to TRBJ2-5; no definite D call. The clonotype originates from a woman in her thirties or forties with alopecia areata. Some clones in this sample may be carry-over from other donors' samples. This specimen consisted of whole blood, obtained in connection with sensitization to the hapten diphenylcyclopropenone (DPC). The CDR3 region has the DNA TGTGCCAGCAGTTTTCCAGGCAAGCAAGAGACCCAGTACTTC. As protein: CASSFPGKQETQYF. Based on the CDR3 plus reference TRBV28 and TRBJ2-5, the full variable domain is DVKVTQSSRYLVKRTGEKVFLECVQDMDHENMFWYRQDPGLGLRLIYFSYDVKMKEKGDIPEGYSVSREKKERFSLILESASTNQTSMYLCASSFPGKQETQYFGPGTRLLVL.